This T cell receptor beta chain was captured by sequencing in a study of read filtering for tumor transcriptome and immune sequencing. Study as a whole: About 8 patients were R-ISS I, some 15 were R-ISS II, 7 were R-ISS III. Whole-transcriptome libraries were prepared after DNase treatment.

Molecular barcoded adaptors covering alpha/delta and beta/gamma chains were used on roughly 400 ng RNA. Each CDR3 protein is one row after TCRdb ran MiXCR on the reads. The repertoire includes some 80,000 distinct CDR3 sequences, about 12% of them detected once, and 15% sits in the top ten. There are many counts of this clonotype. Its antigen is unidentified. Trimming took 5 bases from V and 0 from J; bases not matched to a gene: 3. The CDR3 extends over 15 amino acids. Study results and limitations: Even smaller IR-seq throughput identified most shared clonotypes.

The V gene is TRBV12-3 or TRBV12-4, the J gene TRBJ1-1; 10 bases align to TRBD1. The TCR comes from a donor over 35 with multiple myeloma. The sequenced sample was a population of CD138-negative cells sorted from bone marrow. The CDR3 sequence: CASSDRGRLNTEAFF. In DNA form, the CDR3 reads TGTGCCAGCAGTGACAGGGGGCGGTTGAACACTGAAGCTTTCTTT.